The T cell receptor beta chain described here comes from a study of T cell repertoires in cytomegalovirus infection. Across the whole study: Newly reported HLA-C-restricted and thoroughly characterized HLA-B-restricted CMV epitopes were employed. From public TCR beta signatures came an indication of both CMV infection and matching HLA type.

Germline V gives CDR1 LGHNA, CDR2 YNFKEQ. V was cut by 3 bases and J by 0 bases, with 12 bases left in between. The CDR3 is 16 amino acids. With regard to this clonotype: Its antigen is not known.

TCRdb reprocessed the reads via MiXCR and lists one record per CDR3 protein. The table includes some 800,000 distinct CDR3 sequences, about 27% detected once. The sequence was collected from a human donor in good health (CMV status not recorded). Some clones in this sample may be carry-over from other donors' samples. The rearrangement links TRBV4-2 to TRBJ1-3, with D possibly being TRBD1 (6 bases). The specimen comprised cultured CD8+ T cells from PBMCs, sampled from culture after CMV antigen stimulation. Here the CDR3 reads CASSHMTGLSGNTIYF. DNA of the CDR3: TGTGCCAGCAGCCATATGACAGGACTCTCTGGAAACACCATATATTTT.